The clone carrying this T cell receptor beta chain was counted ten times or more. The data derive from a study of T cells after yellow fever vaccination. It was through 5'RACE template switching that TCR cDNA was made, with a universal primer site and UMIs added. One entry per CDR3 protein, called by TCRdb with MiXCR from the 5' RACE reads. The sample includes 500,000 to 650,000 distinct CDR3 sequences, roughly a sixth of them seen just once. V lost 0 bases and J lost 10, with 12 bases in between. CDR3 length: 13 residues. Germline V gene data show CDR1 as SGHAT and CDR2 as FQNNGV. The TCR was taken from a man aged 18 to 30 who received the YFV17D yellow fever vaccine. The input for sequencing was PBMCs, taken 5 days after the first yellow fever vaccination. V is TRBV11-2 and J is TRBJ1-1; D uncertain. CDR3 sequence reads: CASSLDVGRGAFF. Here the CDR3 DNA reads TGTGCCAGCAGCTTAGATGTCGGGCGCGGAGCTTTCTTT. Filled out from reference TRBV11-2 and TRBJ1-1, the complete variable domain reads EAGVAQSPRYKIIEKRQSVAFWCNPISGHATLYWYQQILGQGPKLLIQFQNNGVVDDSQLPKDRFSAERLKGVDSTLKIQPAKLEDSAVYLCASSLDVGRGAFFGQGTRLTVV.